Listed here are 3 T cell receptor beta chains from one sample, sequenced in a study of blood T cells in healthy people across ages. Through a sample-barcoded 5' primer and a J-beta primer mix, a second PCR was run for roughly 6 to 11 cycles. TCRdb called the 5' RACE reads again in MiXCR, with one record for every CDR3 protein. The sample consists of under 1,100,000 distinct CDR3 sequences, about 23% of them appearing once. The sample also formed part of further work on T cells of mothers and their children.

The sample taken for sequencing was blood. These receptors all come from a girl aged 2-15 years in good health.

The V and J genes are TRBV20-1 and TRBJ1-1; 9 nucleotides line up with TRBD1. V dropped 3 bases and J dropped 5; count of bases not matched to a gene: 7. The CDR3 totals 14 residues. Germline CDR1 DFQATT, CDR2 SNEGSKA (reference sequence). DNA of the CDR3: TGCAGTGCTAGTATGAGACAGGGGGAGACTGAAGCTTTCTTT. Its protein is CSASMRQGETEAFF.

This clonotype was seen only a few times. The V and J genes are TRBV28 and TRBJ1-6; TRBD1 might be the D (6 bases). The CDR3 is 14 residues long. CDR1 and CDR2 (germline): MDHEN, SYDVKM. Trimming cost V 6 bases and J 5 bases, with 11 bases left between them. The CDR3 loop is CASRENRDNSPLHF. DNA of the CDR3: TGTGCCAGCAGGGAGAACAGGGATAATTCACCCCTCCACTTT.

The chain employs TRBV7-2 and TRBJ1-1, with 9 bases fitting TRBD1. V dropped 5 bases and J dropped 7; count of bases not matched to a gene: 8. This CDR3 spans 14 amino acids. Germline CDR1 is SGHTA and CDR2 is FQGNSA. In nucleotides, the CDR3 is TGTGCCAGCAGCCATGGGACAGGGACTTATGAAGCTTTCTTT. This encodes CASSHGTGTYEAFF. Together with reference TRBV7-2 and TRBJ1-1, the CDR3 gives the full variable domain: GAGVSQSPSNKVTEKGKDVELRCDPISGHTALYWYRQSLGQGLEFLIYFQGNSAPDKSGLPSDRFSAERTGGSVSTLTIQRTQQEDSAVYLCASSHGTGTYEAFFGQGTRLTVV.